One and the same sample provided the 30 T cell receptor beta chains below, sequenced in a study of early stage breast cancer tumors. Measured with immunoSEQ multiplex PCR; TCRdb has only the in-frame clones, and not every one. Of roughly 30,000 clones listed, around 67% are singletons. Sequenced sample: blood. The receptors were sampled from a person aged 35-50 years with breast cancer.

The J gene is TRBJ2-7, the V gene TRBV25-1; 8 bases line up with TRBD1. Trimming at V came to 8 bases and at J to 1 base, leaving 4 bases not matched to a gene. This CDR3 region has 13 residues. Per the germline V gene, CDR1 is MGHDK and CDR2 is SYGVNS. The CDR3 loop is CASRGQVSYEQYF. Here the CDR3 DNA reads TGTGCCAGCCGGGGACAGGTTTCCTACGAGCAGTACTTC.

This chain uses TRBV28 with TRBJ1-2; D gene ambiguous. The CDR3 runs to 15 residues. Germline V CDR1 and CDR2: MDHEN, SYDVKM. V was shortened by 2 bases and J by 1 base, with 11 bases between the two germline ends. The CDR3 protein is CASSLTAAGNYGYTF. The CDR3, as DNA: TGTGCCAGCAGTTTAACGGCGGCTGGTAACTATGGCTACACCTTC.

The CDR3 loop reads CASSYMGEANNEQFF. CDR3 in DNA: TGTGCCAGCAGTTACATGGGGGAGGCCAACAATGAGCAGTTCTTC. The chain has TRBV6-5 and TRBJ2-1, with D possibly TRBD2 on 6 matching bases. The CDR3 loop spans 15 amino acids. The V gene's germline CDR1 is MNHEY and CDR2 SVGAGI. The V end was cut by 2 bases, the J end by 5 bases, with 13 bases between.

DNA for the CDR3: TGTGCCAGCTCACCCGGGAGGAACACCATATATTTT. Protein: CASSPGRNTIYF. The V call is TRBV18, the J call TRBJ1-3, with D unclear. Germline values: CDR1 KGHSH, CDR2 LQKENI. This CDR3 region has 12 residues. V was trimmed by 3 bases and J by 7 bases, leaving 7 bases between them.

The chain employs TRBV30 and TRBJ2-3; 8 nucleotides align to TRBD2. J lost 3 bases, V lost 4 bases, and 9 bases had no gene match. The CDR3 runs 15 residues. Looked up from germline, CDR1 is GTSNPN and CDR2 is SVGIG (reference sequence). The DNA of the CDR3 is TGTGCCTGGACCACACTAGCGGCTAATACAGATACGCAGTATTTT. This codes for CAWTTLAANTDTQYF.

This clone was counted a few times. The genes are TRBV6-5 and TRBJ1-2, with unresolved D. CDR1 and CDR2 (germline): MNHEY, SVGAGI. The CDR3 runs to 15 residues. V was cut by 0 bases and J by 1 base, with 9 bases left in between. In DNA form, the CDR3 reads TGTGCCAGCAGTTACTCATTCCAGATTAACTATGGCTACACCTTC. It codes for CASSYSFQINYGYTF.

Here the CDR3 DNA reads TGTGCCAGCAGCCAGGGACTAGCGGGAGCCTACGAGCAGTACTTC. Its translation: CASSQGLAGAYEQYF. J is TRBJ2-7 and V is TRBV7-2; TRBD2 matches at 14 bases. Germline CDR1 is SGHTA and CDR2 is FQGNSA. Unmatched junction bases numbered 2, after V lost 5 bases and J lost 2 bases. The CDR3 runs to 15 residues.

This clone was seen a single time. The J gene is TRBJ2-1, the V gene TRBV10-3; 10 positions agree with TRBD1. The CDR3 runs 15 residues. Germline V gene lookup returns CDR1 ENHRY and CDR2 SYGVKD. J lost 4 bases, V lost 6 bases, and 6 bases had no gene match. CDR3 amino acids: CAIRAGTGDYNEQFF. CDR3 in DNA: TGTGCCATCAGAGCCGGGACAGGGGATTACAATGAGCAGTTCTTC.

This clone was detected a few times. V is TRBV19 and J is TRBJ2-7; possibly TRBD2 for D (6 bases). CDR1 and CDR2 from the germline V gene are LNHDA and SQIVND (reference sequence). This CDR3 contains 15 residues. V shed 1 base and J shed 1 base, with 11 bases lying between them. The CDR3 nucleotides read TGTGCCAGTAGTATAGTGGCCGGGAGTTCCTACGAGCAGTACTTC. It is translated as CASSIVAGSSYEQYF. The variable domain in full, with the rest retrieved from reference TRBV19 and TRBJ2-7, is DGGITQSPKYLFRKEGQNVTLSCEQNLNHDAMYWYRQDPGQGLRLIYYSQIVNDFQKGDIAEGYSVSREKKESFPLTVTSAQKNPTAFYLCASSIVAGSSYEQYFGPGTRLTVT.

This clone was found a few times. The rearrangement joins TRBV5-6 to TRBJ1-5, with D uncertain. The V gene lost 2 bases and the J gene lost 6 bases, with 9 bases spanning the gap. CDR3 length: 13 amino acids. CDR1 is SGHDT, CDR2 YYEEEE, per germline. The chain's CDR3 is CASSLGPGQPQHF. The DNA for the CDR3 is TGTGCCAGCAGCTTAGGGCCTGGTCAGCCCCAGCATTTT.

J is TRBJ1-1 and V is TRBV28; D gene unclear. The CDR3 loop spans 13 amino acids. Germline V gene lookup returns CDR1 MDHEN and CDR2 SYDVKM. Trimming took 5 bases from V and 4 from J, leaving 11 bases between them. CDR3 residues: CASSVQMGTEAFF. CDR3 bases: TGTGCCAGCAGTGTACAGATGGGCACTGAAGCTTTCTTT. The full variable domain, with the rest looked up from reference TRBV28 and TRBJ1-1, is DVKVTQSSRYLVKRTGEKVFLECVQDMDHENMFWYRQDPGLGLRLIYFSYDVKMKEKGDIPEGYSVSREKKERFSLILESASTNQTSMYLCASSVQMGTEAFFGQGTRLTVV.

This sequence joins TRBV27 and TRBJ2-7; D is uncertain. Trimming shortened V by 2 bases and J by 4 bases, and 15 bases separated the two germline ends. Per the germline V gene, CDR1 is MNHEY and CDR2 is SMNVEV (reference sequence). The CDR3 has 15 amino acids. Here the CDR3 DNA reads TGTGCCAGCAGTTTAAGTGGAACCGAGACATACGAGCAGTACTTC. The encoded protein is CASSLSGTETYEQYF.

The genes are TRBV18 and TRBJ2-5; the match to TRBD1 covers 7 bases. The J call is in doubt because the DNA end fits TRBJ2-7 better. Germline assignment: CDR1 KGHSH and CDR2 LQKENI. This CDR3 region has 15 residues. This CDR3 reads CASSPPDRNVYEQYF. Written as DNA, the CDR3 is TGTGCCAGCTCACCACCGGACAGGAACGTCTACGAGCAGTACTTC.

This chain links TRBV19 with TRBJ2-3, with 8 bases aligning to TRBD1. In germline, CDR1 is LNHDA, CDR2 SQIVND (reference sequence). Losses at the gene ends were 5 bases for V and 3 bases for J; bases not matched to a gene: 10. This CDR3 has 16 amino acids. This chain's CDR3 is CASSYRGQGATDTQYF. In nucleotides, the CDR3 is TGTGCCAGTAGTTATAGAGGGCAGGGGGCAACAGATACGCAGTATTTT.

J is TRBJ2-3 and V is TRBV7-2; D is undetermined. Germline V lookup: CDR1 SGHTA, CDR2 FQGNSA. CDR3 size: 11 residues. V was pared by 5 bases and J by 6 bases, with 6 bases between. DNA for the CDR3: TGTGCCAGCAGCCAGAGTGATACGCAGTATTTT. It specifies CASSQSDTQYF.

The V gene is TRBV18, the J gene TRBJ2-3, with D possibly matching TRBD2 (6 bases). The V gene lost 0 bases and the J gene lost 2 bases, with 21 bases spanning the gap. The CDR3 sequence is 19 residues long. The germline gives CDR1 KGHSH, CDR2 LQKENI. CDR3 loop: CASSPPNPGLPPHTDTQYF. The CDR3, as DNA: TGTGCCAGCTCACCACCCAACCCGGGACTCCCACCACACACAGATACGCAGTATTTT.

The rearrangement uses TRBV7-2 and TRBJ2-7; the match to TRBD1 covers 7 bases. CDR1 is SGHTA and CDR2 is FQGNSA in the germline V gene. V dropped 6 bases and J dropped 3; count of bases not matched to a gene: 8. CDR3 length: 14 residues. This CDR3 reads CASSLTQGFYEQYF. As DNA, the CDR3 is TGTGCCAGCAGTTTGACACAGGGGTTCTACGAGCAGTACTTC.

The chain is built from TRBV7-9 and TRBJ2-1; 8 bases match TRBD2. This CDR3 has 16 residues. J gave up 0 bases and V 4 bases, and 5 bases lay outside the gene matches. The germline CDR1 and CDR2 sequences are SEHNR and FQNEAQ (reference sequence). CDR3 region: CASSSSAGGSYNEQFF. CDR3 bases: TGTGCCAGCAGCTCAAGTGCGGGAGGCTCCTACAATGAGCAGTTCTTC. Together with reference TRBV7-9 and TRBJ2-1, the CDR3 gives the full variable domain: DTGVSQNPRHKITKRGQNVTFRCDPISEHNRLYWYRQTLGQGPEFLTYFQNEAQLEKSRLLSDRFSAERPKGSFSTLEIQRTEQGDSAMYLCASSSSAGGSYNEQFFGPGTRLTVL.

J is TRBJ2-5 and V is TRBV11-3; D may be TRBD1 (6 bases). This CDR3 spans 13 amino acids. The germline V gene has CDR1 SGHNT and CDR2 YENEEA. V lost 5 bases to trimming and J lost 2 bases, with 9 bases between them. This CDR3 reads CASSRTEQETQYF. CDR3 coding DNA: TGTGCCAGCAGCCGGACAGAACAAGAGACCCAGTACTTC.

The gene calls are TRBV12-5 and TRBJ2-5; TRBD1 might be the D (6 bases). This CDR3 is 13 amino acids long. Trimming stripped 5 bases from V and 5 bases from J, with 12 bases between. The germline V gene has CDR1 LGHNT and CDR2 FRNRAP. CDR3 nucleotides: TGTGCTAGTGGTCCGCCAGGGGTGGAGACCCAGTACTTC. Amino acid sequence: CASGPPGVETQYF.

With regard to this clone: The junction differs from germline at one of its ends, possibly a read error. The V gene is TRBV14, the J gene TRBJ1-1; 9 bases line up with TRBD1. The CDR3 is 18 residues long. Per germline, CDR1 SGHDN and CDR2 FVKESK. This chain's CDR3 is CASSKDYRVTGGYTEAFF. CDR3 DNA sequence: TGTGCCAGCAGCAAAGACTACCGAGTGACAGGGGGTTACACTGAAGCTTTCTTT.

This clone appeared a single time. The chain couples TRBV7-2 to TRBJ2-7; 15 bases map to TRBD2. This CDR3 contains 15 residues. Germline-derived CDR1 and CDR2 are SGHTA and FQGNSA. Losses at the gene ends were 4 bases for V and 4 bases for J; bases not matched to a gene: 2. CDR3 DNA sequence: TGTGCCAGCAGCTCAGGACTAGCGGGAGGGTACGAGCAGTACTTC. Translating gives CASSSGLAGGYEQYF.

The chain combines TRBV4-2 with TRBJ2-5; TRBD2 is a possible D gene (6 bases). CDR3 size: 17 residues. Germline V CDR1 and CDR2: LGHNA, YNFKEQ. V shed 1 base and J shed 7 bases, with 22 bases lying between them. CDR3 region: CASSQVSSAGPQATQYF. The CDR3 DNA reads as TGTGCCAGCAGCCAAGTCTCTTCGGCGGGACCCCAGGCGACCCAGTACTTC.

This sequence joins TRBV11-3 and TRBJ2-1; D is undetermined. Trimming shortened V by 3 bases and J by 0 bases, and 9 bases separated the two germline ends. The CDR3 is made up of 15 amino acids. The V gene's germline CDR1 is SGHNT and CDR2 YENEEA. In nucleotides, the CDR3 is TGTGCCAGCAGCTTCTTCAGAAGCTCCTACAATGAGCAGTTCTTC. Protein: CASSFFRSSYNEQFF.

J is TRBJ1-2 and V is TRBV4-3, with D possibly being TRBD1 (6 bases). In germline, CDR1 is LGHNA, CDR2 YSLEER. The CDR3 is 16 amino acids. The ends were cut back, 3 bases at V and 4 bases at J, with 18 bases in the middle. The CDR3, as DNA: TGCGCCAGCAGCCAGACCAGAGATGACAGGTTCTATGGCTACACCTTC. Protein sequence: CASSQTRDDRFYGYTF.

The J gene is TRBJ2-7, the V gene TRBV7-9; D is perhaps TRBD1 (5 bases). The CDR3 length is 13 residues. From germline, CDR1 is SEHNR and CDR2 FQNEAQ (reference sequence). The V gene lost 5 bases and the J gene lost 1 base, with 9 bases spanning the gap. The CDR3 sequence is CASSRAGSYEQYF. CDR3 in DNA: TGTGCCAGCAGCCGAGCAGGGTCCTACGAGCAGTACTTC.

This sequence joins TRBV10-3 and TRBJ1-2, with TRBD1 as a possible D gene (5 bases). Deletions cut 8 bases from V and 4 bases from J, with 14 bases between. This CDR3 is 13 amino acids long. The V gene's germline CDR1 is ENHRY and CDR2 SYGVKD. As DNA, the CDR3 is TGTGCCATCGGGGGAGGGCGCGGCTATGGCTACACCTTC. Translated: CAIGGGRGYGYTF.

The rearrangement joins TRBV6-5 to TRBJ2-5; no clear D. The germline V and J ends were trimmed by 6 bases and 3 bases, with 11 bases remaining between them. CDR1 is MNHEY, CDR2 SVGAGI, per germline. The length of the CDR3 is 13 residues. The chain's CDR3 is CASSEELKETQYF. CDR3 DNA: TGTGCCAGCAGCGAAGAGTTAAAAGAGACCCAGTACTTC.

The chain links TRBV5-6 to TRBJ2-5; D unresolved. Germline V gives CDR1 SGHDT, CDR2 YYEEEE. V was trimmed by 0 bases and J by 0 bases, leaving 9 bases between them. The CDR3 covers 15 residues. This chain's CDR3 is CASSLAELYQETQYF. As DNA, the CDR3 is TGTGCCAGCAGCTTGGCAGAGTTGTACCAAGAGACCCAGTACTTC.

In DNA form, the CDR3 reads TGTGCCAGCAGCTTGTCGTTTCAGCAAGGGGAGACCCAGTACTTC. Protein sequence: CASSLSFQQGETQYF. The J gene is TRBJ2-5, the V gene TRBV27; D uncertain. Trimming left V 6 bases short and J 5 bases short, with 19 bases between. This CDR3 region has 15 residues. CDR1 and CDR2 (germline): MNHEY, SMNVEV (reference sequence).